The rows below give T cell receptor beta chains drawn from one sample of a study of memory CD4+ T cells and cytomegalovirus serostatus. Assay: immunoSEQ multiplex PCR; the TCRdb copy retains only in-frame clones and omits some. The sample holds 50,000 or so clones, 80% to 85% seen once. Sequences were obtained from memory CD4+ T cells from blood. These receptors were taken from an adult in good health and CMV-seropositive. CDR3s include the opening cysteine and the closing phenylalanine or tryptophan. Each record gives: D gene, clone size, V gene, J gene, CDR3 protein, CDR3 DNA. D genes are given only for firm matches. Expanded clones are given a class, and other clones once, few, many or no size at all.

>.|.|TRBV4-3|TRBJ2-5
CASSQGASLGRQETQYF
TGCGCCAGCAGCCAAGGAGCCTCACTAGGGAGGCAAGAGACCCAGTACTTC
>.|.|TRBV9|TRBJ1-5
CASSPSAGDGQPQHF
TGTGCCAGCAGCCCCAGCGCAGGGGACGGTCAGCCCCAGCATTTT
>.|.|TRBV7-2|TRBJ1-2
CASSRGTASTNYGYTF
TGTGCCAGCAGCCGAGGGACGGCCTCAACTAACTATGGCTACACCTTC
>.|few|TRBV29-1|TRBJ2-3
CSAGGTDTQYF
TGCAGCGCCGGGGGAACAGATACGCAGTATTTT
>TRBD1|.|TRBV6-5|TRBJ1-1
CASSLQGPGSTEAFF
TGTGCCAGCAGTTTACAGGGGCCCGGGAGCACTGAAGCTTTCTTT
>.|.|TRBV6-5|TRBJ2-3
CASSHTDTQYF
TGTGCCAGCAGCCACACAGATACGCAGTATTTT
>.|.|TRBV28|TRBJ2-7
CASSSPAGESSYEQYF
TGTGCCAGCAGCTCTCCTGCCGGTGAGAGCTCCTACGAGCAGTACTTC
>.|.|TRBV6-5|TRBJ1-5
CASSYGTGGNQPQHF
TGTGCCAGCAGTTACGGGACGGGGGGAAATCAGCCCCAGCATTTT
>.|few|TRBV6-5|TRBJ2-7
CASRDIYEQYF
TGTGCCAGCAGGGACATTTACGAGCAGTACTTC
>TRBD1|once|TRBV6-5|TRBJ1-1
CASSYLGTGINTEAFF
TGTGCCAGCAGTTACTTGGGGACAGGGATCAACACTGAAGCTTTCTTT
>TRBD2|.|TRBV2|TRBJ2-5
CASSEISGSQETQYF
TGTGCCAGCAGTGAGATTAGCGGGTCCCAAGAGACCCAGTACTTC
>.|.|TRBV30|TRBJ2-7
CAWSVQATYEQYF
TGTGCCTGGAGTGTACAGGCAACCTACGAGCAGTACTTC
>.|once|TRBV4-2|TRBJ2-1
CASSLYQGTNEQFF
TGTGCCAGCAGCCTGTATCAGGGGACGAATGAGCAGTTCTTC
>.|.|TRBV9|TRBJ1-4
CASSVQGFPDEKLFF
TGTGCCAGCAGCGTTCAGGGGTTCCCGGACGAAAAACTGTTTTTT
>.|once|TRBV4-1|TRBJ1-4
CASSHSGTGTNEKLFF
TGCGCCAGCAGCCATTCGGGGACGGGAACTAATGAAAAACTGTTTTTT
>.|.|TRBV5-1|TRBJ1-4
CASRGVGNEKLFF
TGCGCCAGCAGGGGTGTGGGTAATGAAAAACTGTTTTTT
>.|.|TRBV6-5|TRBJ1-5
CASSYLGVNQPQHF
TGTGCCAGCAGTTACTTGGGGGTCAATCAGCCCCAGCATTTT
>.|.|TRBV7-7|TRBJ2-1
CASSLKLRGEQFF
TGTGCTAGCAGCTTAAAGTTACGCGGGGAGCAGTTCTTC
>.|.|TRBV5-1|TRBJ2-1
CASSPEGFRFFNEQFF
TGCGCCAGCAGCCCTGAGGGATTTAGGTTCTTCAATGAGCAGTTCTTC
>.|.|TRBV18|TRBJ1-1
CASSPMTRNTEAFF
TGTGCCAGCTCACCGATGACGCGGAACACTGAAGCTTTCTTT
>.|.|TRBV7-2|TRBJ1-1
CASSFTPLLTEAFF
TGTGCCAGCAGCTTTACGCCGCTCCTCACTGAAGCTTTCTTT
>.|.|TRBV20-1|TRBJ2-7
CSARGSIEQYF
TGCAGTGCTAGAGGTAGCATCGAGCAGTACTTC
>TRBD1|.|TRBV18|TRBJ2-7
CASSPDRVGEQYF
TGTGCCAGCTCACCCGACAGGGTAGGCGAGCAGTACTTC
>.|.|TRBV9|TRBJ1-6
CASSVEGISSYNSPLHF
TGTGCCAGCAGCGTAGAAGGCATTAGCTCCTATAATTCACCCCTCCACTTT
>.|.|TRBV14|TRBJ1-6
CASSQDLVPGAPLHF
TGTGCCAGCAGCCAAGATCTGGTTCCGGGGGCACCCCTCCACTTT
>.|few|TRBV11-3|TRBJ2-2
CASSLSTGELFF
TGTGCCAGCAGCTTATCGACCGGGGAGCTGTTTTTT
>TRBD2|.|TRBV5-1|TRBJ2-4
CASSLGQGGDIQYF
TGCGCCAGCAGCTTGGGGCAGGGAGGGGACATTCAGTACTTC
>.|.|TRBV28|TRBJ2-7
CASSYDYRTYEQYF
TGTGCCAGCAGTTACGACTACCGAACCTACGAGCAGTACTTC
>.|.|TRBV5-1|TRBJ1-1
CASSTLQGTEAFF
TGCGCCAGCAGCACGCTACAGGGAACTGAAGCTTTCTTT
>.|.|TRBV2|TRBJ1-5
CASSDGGAGQPQHF
TGTGCCAGCAGTGATGGAGGGGCGGGACAGCCCCAGCATTTT
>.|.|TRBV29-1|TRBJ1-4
CSVSGTQNQKLFF
TGCAGCGTCTCCGGGACGCAAAACCAAAAACTGTTTTTT